This T cell receptor beta chain was observed in a study of blood T cell repertoires in COVID-19 (dated by TCRdb to about 2020). Regarding the complete study: The collaborator samples originated in the United States, Italy and Spain and spanned the acute and convalescent phases of COVID-19. The prospective study material was composed of cDNA or gDNA derived from T cells, B-cell-depleted T cells, or PBMCs. The dataset comprised deeply sampled blood TCRbeta repertoires from subjects exposed to, actively infected with, or recovered from COVID-19. The repertoires were released in a freely available public database intended as a resource for research on the immune response to SARS-CoV-2. The samples were drawn from the first 160 participants of the ongoing ImmuneRACE study and from over a thousand subjects provided by 6 global collaborators. The sample metadata nearly always contained a de-identified subject ID, COVID-19 status, age in years and sex. HLA class I and class II types, where available, came from metadata supplied by the sample provider rather than from assay-based typing. General findings and caveats noted by the study authors: The amount of clinical and demographic metadata varied by source and participant and was provided uncurated.

With respect to this clone: Its antigen is not yet known. No per-base quality is available; no much larger clone lies one base away.

Collaborating institutions collected whole blood in K2EDTA tubes following their own protocols. For TCRbeta analysis, collaborator samples were shipped as frozen whole blood, as isolated PBMCs, or as DNA extracted from either sample type. The V and J ends are trimmed by 3 bases and 4 bases, leaving 9 bases between them. The germline V gene (reference sequence) gives CDR1 as LGHDT and CDR2 as YNNKEL. The CDR3 covers 13 residues, taking in both the cysteine and the phenylalanine. Solely the CDR3 DNA is kept, with 39 bases framed from the first base. The immunoSEQ Assay, a bias-controlled multiplex PCR, was used to amplify TCRbeta CDR3 regions from genomic DNA. The paper's data handling went like this. The number of nucleated cells in each sample was estimated from the amplification of reference gene primers within the assay. To quantify the absolute abundance of each unique TCRbeta CDR3 rearrangement, sequence reads were collapsed and filtered. For each sample, productive Simpson clonality was calculated by taking the square root of Simpson's diversity index across productive rearrangements. This is the immuneACCESS table as TCRdb keeps it, with only in-frame sequences that have V and J called. A part of the clones is gone; compared with another copy, unresolved V genes explain less than half, and the rest is unexplained. The V and J calls and clone size come from that table; D and trimming were worked out from the DNA. Counted in this sample were under 250,000 clones; 83% of them appeared once. The ten top clones hold under 3% of the sample.

The sample consisted of peripheral blood. The sequence came from a woman in her 70s with active or convalescent COVID-19. The receptor chain draws on TRBV3-1 (or the pseudogene TRBV3-2) and TRBJ1-1; a tentative D call is TRBD1 (6 bases match). The bases are TGTGCCAGCAGCCAGGGGGCACGCACTGAAGCTTTCTTT. It codes for CASSQGARTEAFF.